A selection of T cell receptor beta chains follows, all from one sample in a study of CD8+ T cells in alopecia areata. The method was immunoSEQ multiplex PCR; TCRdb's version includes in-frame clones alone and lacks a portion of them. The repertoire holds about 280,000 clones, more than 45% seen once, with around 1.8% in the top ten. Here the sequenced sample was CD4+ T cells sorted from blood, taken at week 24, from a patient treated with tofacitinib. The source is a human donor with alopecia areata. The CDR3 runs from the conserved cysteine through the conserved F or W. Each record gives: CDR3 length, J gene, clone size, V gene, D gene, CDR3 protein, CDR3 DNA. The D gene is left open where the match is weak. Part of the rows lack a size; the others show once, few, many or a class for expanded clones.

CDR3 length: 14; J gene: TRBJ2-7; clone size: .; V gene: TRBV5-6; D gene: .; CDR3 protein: CASSLNVIGDEQYF; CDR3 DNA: TGTGCCAGCAGCCTCAACGTCATCGGGGACGAGCAGTACTTC
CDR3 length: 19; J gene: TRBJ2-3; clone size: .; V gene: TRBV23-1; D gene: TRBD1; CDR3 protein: CASSQRTGRGYMGTDTQYF; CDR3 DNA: TGCGCCAGCAGTCAAAGGACAGGGCGAGGTTATATGGGCACAGATACGCAGTATTTT
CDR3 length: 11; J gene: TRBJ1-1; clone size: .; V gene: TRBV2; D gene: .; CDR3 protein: CASSETGPAFF; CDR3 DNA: TGTGCCAGCAGCGAAACAGGACCAGCTTTCTTT
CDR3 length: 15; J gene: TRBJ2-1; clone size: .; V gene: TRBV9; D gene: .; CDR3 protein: CASSPGGSGNNEQFF; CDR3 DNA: TGTGCCAGCAGTCCTGGGGGCTCGGGGAACAATGAGCAGTTCTTC
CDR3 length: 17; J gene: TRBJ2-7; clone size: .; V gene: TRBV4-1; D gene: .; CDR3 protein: CASSQDELVGGPYEQYF; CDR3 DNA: TGCGCCAGCAGCCAAGATGAGCTTGTTGGGGGGCCCTACGAGCAGTACTTC
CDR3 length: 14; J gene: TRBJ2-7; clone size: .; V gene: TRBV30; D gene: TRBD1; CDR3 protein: CAYLSGTGGNEQYF; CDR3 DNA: TGTGCCTACCTTTCCGGGACAGGGGGCAACGAGCAGTACTTC
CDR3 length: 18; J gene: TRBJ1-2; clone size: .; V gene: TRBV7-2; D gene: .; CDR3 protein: CASSLTSRRGADGYGYTF; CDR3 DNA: TGTGCCAGCAGCTTAACATCGAGACGGGGGGCCGACGGCTATGGCTACACCTTC
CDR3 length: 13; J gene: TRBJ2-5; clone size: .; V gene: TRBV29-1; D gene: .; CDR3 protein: CSVSPSGTETQYF; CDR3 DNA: TGCAGCGTTTCCCCCTCGGGGACCGAAACCCAGTACTTC
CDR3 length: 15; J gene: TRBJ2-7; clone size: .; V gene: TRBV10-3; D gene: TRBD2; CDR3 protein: CAISVRLAGVYEQYF; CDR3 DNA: TGTGCCATCAGTGTCCGACTAGCGGGGGTTTACGAGCAGTACTTC
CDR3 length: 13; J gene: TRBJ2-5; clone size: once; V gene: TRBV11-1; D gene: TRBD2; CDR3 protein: CASSRLAEETQYF; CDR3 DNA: TGTGCCAGCAGCCGTCTAGCGGAAGAGACCCAGTACTTC
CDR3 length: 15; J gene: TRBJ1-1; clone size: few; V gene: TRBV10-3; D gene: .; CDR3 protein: CAISEGAAADTEAFF; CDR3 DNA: TGTGCCATCAGTGAGGGGGCGGCGGCAGACACTGAAGCTTTCTTT
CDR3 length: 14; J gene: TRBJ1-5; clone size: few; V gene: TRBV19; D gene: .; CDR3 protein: CASSIEGRRSRWHF; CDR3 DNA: TGTGCCAGTAGTATAGAGGGACGGAGATCTAGGTGGCATTTT
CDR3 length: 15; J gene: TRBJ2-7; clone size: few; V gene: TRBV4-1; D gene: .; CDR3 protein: CASSHPQGGSYEQYF; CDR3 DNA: TGCGCCAGCAGCCACCCGCAGGGTGGTTCCTACGAGCAGTACTTC
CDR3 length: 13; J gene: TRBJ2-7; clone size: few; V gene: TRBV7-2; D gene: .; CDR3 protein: CAHDQGKAYEQYF; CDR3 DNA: TGTGCCCATGATCAGGGGAAGGCCTACGAGCAGTACTTC
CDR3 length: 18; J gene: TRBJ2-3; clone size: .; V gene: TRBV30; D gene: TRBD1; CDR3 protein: CAWTSGRTGSAFTDTQYF; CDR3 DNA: TGTGCCTGGACCTCCGGTAGGACAGGTTCTGCCTTCACAGATACGCAGTATTTT
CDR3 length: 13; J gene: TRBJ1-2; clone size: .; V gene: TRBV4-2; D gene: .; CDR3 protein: CASSQESEDGYTF; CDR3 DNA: TGTGCCAGCAGCCAAGAATCCGAAGATGGCTACACCTTC
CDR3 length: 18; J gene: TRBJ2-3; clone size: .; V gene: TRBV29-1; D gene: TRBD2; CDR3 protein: CSVEKYSGDLWGTDTQYF; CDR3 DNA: TGCAGCGTTGAAAAGTATAGCGGGGACCTCTGGGGCACAGATACGCAGTATTTT
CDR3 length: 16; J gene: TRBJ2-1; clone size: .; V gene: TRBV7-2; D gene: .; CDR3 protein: CASIRGRTSSYNEQFF; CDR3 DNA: TGTGCCAGCATCCGAGGACGGACGAGCTCCTACAATGAGCAGTTCTTC
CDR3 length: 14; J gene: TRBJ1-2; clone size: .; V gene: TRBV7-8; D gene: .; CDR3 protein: CASSLAEGNYGYTF; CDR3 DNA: TGTGCCAGCAGCTTAGCAGAAGGGAACTATGGCTACACCTTC
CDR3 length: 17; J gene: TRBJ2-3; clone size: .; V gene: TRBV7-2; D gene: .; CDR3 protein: CASSLAFDWLSTDTQYF; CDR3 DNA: TGTGCCAGCAGCTTAGCGTTCGACTGGTTGTCGACAGATACGCAGTATTTT
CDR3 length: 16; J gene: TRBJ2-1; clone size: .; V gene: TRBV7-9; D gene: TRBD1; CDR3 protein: CASSPPPGQGSLEQFF; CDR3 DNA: TGTGCCAGCAGCCCGCCACCTGGACAGGGGAGTCTTGAGCAGTTCTTC
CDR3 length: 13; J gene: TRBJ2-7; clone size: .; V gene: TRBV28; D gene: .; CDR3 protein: CASSLAGAYEQYF; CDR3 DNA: TGTGCCAGCAGTTTGGCAGGGGCCTACGAGCAGTACTTC
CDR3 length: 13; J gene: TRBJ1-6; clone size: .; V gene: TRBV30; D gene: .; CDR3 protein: CAWRGYYNSPLHF; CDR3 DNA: TGTGCCTGGAGGGGTTACTATAATTCACCCCTCCACTTT
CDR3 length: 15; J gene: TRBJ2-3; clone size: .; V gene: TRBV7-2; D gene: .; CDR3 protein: CASSPQVVSTDTQYF; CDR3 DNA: TGTGCCAGCAGCCCCCAGGTGGTTTCCACAGATACGCAGTATTTT
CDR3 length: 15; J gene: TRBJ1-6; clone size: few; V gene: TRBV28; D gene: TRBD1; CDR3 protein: CASSYRDRGDSPLHF; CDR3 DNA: TGTGCCAGCAGTTACCGGGACAGGGGAGATTCACCCCTCCACTTT
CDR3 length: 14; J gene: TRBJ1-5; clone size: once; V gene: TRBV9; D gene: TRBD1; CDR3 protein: CASSVEGADQPQHF; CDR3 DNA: TGTGCCAGCAGCGTAGAGGGGGCAGATCAGCCCCAGCATTTT
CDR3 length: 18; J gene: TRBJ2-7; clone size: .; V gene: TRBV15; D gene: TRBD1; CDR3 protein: CATSRDPPGQGAAYEQYF; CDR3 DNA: TGTGCCACCAGCAGAGATCCCCCCGGACAGGGGGCCGCCTACGAGCAGTACTTC
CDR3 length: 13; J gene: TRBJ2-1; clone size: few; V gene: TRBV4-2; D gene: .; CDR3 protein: CASSQETHNEQFF; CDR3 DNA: TGTGCCAGCAGCCAAGAGACGCACAATGAGCAGTTCTTC
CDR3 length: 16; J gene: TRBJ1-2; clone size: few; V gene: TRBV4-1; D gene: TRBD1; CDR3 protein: CASSQPGTGAPYGYTF; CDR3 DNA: TGCGCCAGCAGCCAACCCGGGACAGGGGCTCCCTATGGCTACACCTTC
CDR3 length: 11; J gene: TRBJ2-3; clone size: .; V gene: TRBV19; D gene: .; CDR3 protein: CASSGLAAQYF; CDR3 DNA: TGTGCCAGTAGTGGGCTAGCTGCGCAGTATTTT
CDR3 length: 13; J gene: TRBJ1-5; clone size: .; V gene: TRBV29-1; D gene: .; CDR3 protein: CSVASGGNQPQHF; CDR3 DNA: TGCAGCGTTGCCTCGGGTGGGAATCAGCCCCAGCATTTT
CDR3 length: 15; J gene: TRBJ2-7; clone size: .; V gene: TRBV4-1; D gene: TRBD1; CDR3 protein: CASSLGQGDSYEQYF; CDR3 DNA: TGCGCCAGCAGCCTGGGACAGGGGGATTCCTACGAGCAGTACTTC
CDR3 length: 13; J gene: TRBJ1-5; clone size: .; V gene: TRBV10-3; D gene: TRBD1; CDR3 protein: CATGQASNQPQHF; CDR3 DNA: TGTGCCACCGGACAGGCTAGCAATCAGCCCCAGCATTTT
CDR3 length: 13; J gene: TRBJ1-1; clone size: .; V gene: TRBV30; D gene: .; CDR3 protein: CAWSVLTASEAFF; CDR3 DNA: TGTGCCTGGAGTGTACTTACAGCCAGTGAAGCTTTCTTT
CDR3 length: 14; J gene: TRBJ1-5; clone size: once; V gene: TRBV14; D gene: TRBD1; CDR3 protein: CASSPTGDHQPQHF; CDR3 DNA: TGTGCCAGCAGCCCGACAGGGGACCATCAGCCCCAGCATTTT
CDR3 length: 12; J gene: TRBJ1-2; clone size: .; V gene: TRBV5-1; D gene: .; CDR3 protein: CASSVQGEGYTF; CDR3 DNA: TGCGCCAGCAGCGTACAGGGAGAGGGCTACACCTTC
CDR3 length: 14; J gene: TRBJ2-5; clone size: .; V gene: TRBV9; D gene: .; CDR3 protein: CASSVGRSQETQYF; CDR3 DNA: TGTGCCAGCAGCGTAGGACGGAGCCAAGAGACCCAGTACTTC
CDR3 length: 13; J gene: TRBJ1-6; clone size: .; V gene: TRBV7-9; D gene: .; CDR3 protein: CAATQESGSPLHF; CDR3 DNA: TGTGCCGCCACCCAGGAAAGTGGTTCACCCCTCCACTTT
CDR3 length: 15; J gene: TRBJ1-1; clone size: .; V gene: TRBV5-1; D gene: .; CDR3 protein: CASSPGVTMNTEAFF; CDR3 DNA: TGCGCCAGCAGCCCGGGGGTGACCATGAACACTGAAGCTTTCTTT
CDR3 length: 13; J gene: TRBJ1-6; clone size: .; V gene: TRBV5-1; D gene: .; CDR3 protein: CASSLTSVSPLHF; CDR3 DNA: TGCGCCAGCAGCCTTACGTCGGTTTCACCCCTCCACTTT
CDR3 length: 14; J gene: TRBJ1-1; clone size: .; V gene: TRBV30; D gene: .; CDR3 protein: CAWSRGIENTEAFF; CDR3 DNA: TGTGCCTGGAGCCGGGGGATAGAAAACACTGAAGCTTTCTTT
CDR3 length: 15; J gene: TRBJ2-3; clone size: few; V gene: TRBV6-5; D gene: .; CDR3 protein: CASSYDRRGTDTQYF; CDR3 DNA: TGTGCCAGCAGTTACGACAGGCGGGGCACAGATACGCAGTATTTT
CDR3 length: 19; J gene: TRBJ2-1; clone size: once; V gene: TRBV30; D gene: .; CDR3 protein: CACSTTRPRGPAGFSEQFF; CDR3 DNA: TGTGCCTGCTCCACTACGCGACCCAGGGGCCCCGCGGGTTTTTCGGAGCAGTTCTTC
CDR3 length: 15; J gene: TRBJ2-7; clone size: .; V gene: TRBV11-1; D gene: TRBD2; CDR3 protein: CASSQGLAGKYEQYF; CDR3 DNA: TGTGCCAGCAGCCAAGGACTAGCGGGGAAATACGAGCAGTACTTC
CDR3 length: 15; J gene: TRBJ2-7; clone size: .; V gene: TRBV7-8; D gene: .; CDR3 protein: CASSPGQGGFYEQYF; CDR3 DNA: TGTGCCAGCAGCCCCGGGCAGGGGGGATTCTACGAGCAGTACTTC
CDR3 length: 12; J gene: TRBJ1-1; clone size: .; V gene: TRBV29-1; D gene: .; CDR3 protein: CSASRVYTEAFF; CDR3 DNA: TGCAGCGCAAGTAGGGTGTACACTGAAGCTTTCTTT
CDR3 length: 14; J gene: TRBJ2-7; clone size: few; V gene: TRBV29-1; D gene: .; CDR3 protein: CSVAQWGKSYEQYF; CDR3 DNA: TGCAGCGTTGCCCAGTGGGGGAAATCCTACGAGCAGTACTTC
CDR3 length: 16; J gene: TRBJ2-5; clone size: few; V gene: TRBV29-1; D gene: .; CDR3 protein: CSVEDRVRSSKETQYF; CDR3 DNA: TGCAGCGTTGAAGATCGGGTTAGATCATCCAAGGAGACCCAGTACTTC
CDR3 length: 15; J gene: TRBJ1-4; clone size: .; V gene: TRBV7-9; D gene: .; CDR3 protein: CASSLLAAGPEKLFF; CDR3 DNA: TGTGCCAGCAGCTTACTTGCGGCAGGGCCTGAAAAACTGTTTTTT
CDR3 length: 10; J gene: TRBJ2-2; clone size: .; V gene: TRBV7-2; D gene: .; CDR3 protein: CASSLGELFF; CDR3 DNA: TGTGCCAGCAGCTTAGGGGAGCTGTTTTTT
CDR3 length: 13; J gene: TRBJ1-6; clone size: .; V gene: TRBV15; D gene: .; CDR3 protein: CATSRDVDSPLHF; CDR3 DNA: TGTGCCACCAGCAGAGATGTTGATTCACCCCTCCACTTT
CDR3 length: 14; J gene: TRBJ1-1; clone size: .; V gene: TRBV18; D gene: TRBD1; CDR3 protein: CASSQGQGNTEAFF; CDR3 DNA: TGTGCCAGCTCACAAGGACAGGGTAACACTGAAGCTTTCTTT
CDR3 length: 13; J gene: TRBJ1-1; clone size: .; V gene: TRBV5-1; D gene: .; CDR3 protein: CASSSQGETEAFF; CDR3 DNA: TGCGCCAGCAGCTCACAGGGCGAGACTGAAGCTTTCTTT
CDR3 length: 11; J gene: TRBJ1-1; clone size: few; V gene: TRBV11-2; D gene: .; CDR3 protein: CASSSQIEAFF; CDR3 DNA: TGTGCCAGCAGCTCACAGATTGAAGCTTTCTTT
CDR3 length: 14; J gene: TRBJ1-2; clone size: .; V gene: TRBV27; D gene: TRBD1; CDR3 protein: CASSRTGWKDGYTF; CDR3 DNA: TGTGCCAGCAGTAGGACAGGGTGGAAGGATGGCTACACCTTC
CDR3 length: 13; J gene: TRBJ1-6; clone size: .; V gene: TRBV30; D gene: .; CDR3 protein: CAWSGYLQSPLHF; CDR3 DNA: TGTGCCTGGAGTGGTTACTTACAATCACCCCTCCACTTT
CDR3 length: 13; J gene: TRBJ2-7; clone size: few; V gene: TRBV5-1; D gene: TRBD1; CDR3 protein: CASSRDRDHEQYF; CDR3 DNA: TGCGCCAGCAGCAGGGACAGGGACCACGAGCAGTACTTC
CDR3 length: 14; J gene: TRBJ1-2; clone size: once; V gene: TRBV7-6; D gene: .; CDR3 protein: CASSPRALGYGYTF; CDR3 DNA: TGTGCCAGCAGCCCACGTGCCCTGGGCTATGGCTACACCTTC
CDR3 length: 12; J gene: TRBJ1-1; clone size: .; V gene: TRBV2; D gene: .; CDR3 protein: CASTGLTTEAFF; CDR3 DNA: TGTGCCAGCACAGGGTTAACCACTGAAGCTTTCTTT
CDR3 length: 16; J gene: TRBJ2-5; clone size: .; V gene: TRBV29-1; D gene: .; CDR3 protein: CSVVVPAGYPRSAQYF; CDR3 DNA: TGCAGCGTTGTAGTCCCAGCGGGTTACCCCCGATCGGCCCAGTACTTC